This T cell receptor (beta chain) was obtained from a study of blood T cell repertoires in COVID-19. Study overall: COVID-19 samples, acute and convalescent, were from the United States, Italy and Spain.

There are 13 residues in the CDR3. Germline CDR1 SGHRS, CDR2 YFSETQ. The V and J ends lost 2 bases and 5 bases, in that order; junction bases with no gene match: 3. The assay was immunoSEQ multiplex PCR, and TCRdb's table has in-frame clones only and misses some. The table has 14,000 to 15,000 clones, around 92% seen once. Sequenced input: peripheral blood. This clonotype was obtained from a human donor with active COVID-19. The donor label of this sample is uncertain. The gene calls are TRBV5-1 and TRBJ1-2, with 7 bases fitting TRBD1. CDR3 residues: CASSLGTDYGYTF. CDR3 nucleotide sequence: TGCGCCAGCAGCTTAGGGACAGATTATGGCTACACCTTC. Looking up the rest from reference TRBV5-1 and TRBJ1-2 gives the full variable domain: KAGVTQTPRYLIKTRGQQVTLSCSPISGHRSVSWYQQTPGQGLQFLFEYFSETQRNKGNFPGRFSGRQFSNSRSEMNVSTLELGDSALYLCASSLGTDYGYTFGSGTRLTVV.